One and the same sample provided the 15 T cell receptor beta chains below, sequenced in a study of blood T cell repertoires in COVID-19. Clones were read by immunoSEQ multiplex PCR, and TCRdb kept only the in-frame ones, dropping some. The sample lists 120,000 to 150,000 clones; almost 90% were seen once. The sample was peripheral blood. All receptors derive from a human donor in a cohort sampled during active COVID-19.

The V and J genes are TRBV28 and TRBJ2-7; perhaps TRBD1 as D (7 bases). V was shortened by 7 bases and J by 2 bases, with 21 bases between the two germline ends. Germline V gene lookup returns CDR1 MDHEN and CDR2 SYDVKM. CDR3 length equals 16 residues. The CDR3: CASKLSGGRTTYEQYF. The CDR3 DNA follows: TGTGCCAGCAAACTCTCAGGGGGGAGGACTACCTACGAGCAGTACTTC.

V and J are TRBV19 and TRBJ2-7; no firm D call. V was pared by 0 bases and J by 1 base, with 7 bases between. The CDR3 runs to 14 residues. Looked up from germline, CDR1 is LNHDA and CDR2 is SQIVND (reference sequence). The CDR3 loop reads CASSIDLESYEQYF. In DNA, the CDR3 is TGTGCCAGTAGTATAGATCTGGAGTCCTACGAGCAGTACTTC.

This chain joins TRBV7-6 and TRBJ1-2, with 7 bases that match TRBD1. This CDR3 is built from 13 residues. Trimming at V came to 3 bases and at J to 8 bases, leaving 6 bases not matched to a gene. Germline V lookup: CDR1 SGHVS, CDR2 FNYEAQ. CDR3 bases: TGTGCCAGCAGCTTGGACAGGAGCCACGGCTACACCTTC. This sequence encodes CASSLDRSHGYTF.

The CDR3 sequence is CASSLVLTGENTEAFF. Written as DNA, the CDR3 is TGCGCCAGCAGCCTAGTTCTGACAGGGGAGAACACTGAAGCTTTCTTT. The chain joins TRBV4-3 to TRBJ1-1, with TRBD1 matching 8 bases. Germline loops: CDR1 LGHNA, CDR2 YSLEER. Germline trimming cut 4 bases from V and 1 base from J; bases unmatched to any gene: 8. CDR3 length: 16 amino acids.

The chain has TRBV6-5 and TRBJ2-7; 9 bases are a match to TRBD1. CDR3 length equals 15 residues. Germline lookup yields CDR1 MNHEY and CDR2 SVGAGI. The J segment lost 5 bases and the V segment lost 5 bases, leaving 10 bases of the junction unmatched. The CDR3 DNA sequence: TGTGCCAGCAGTCTTGGGACAGGGAGTGATAACGAGCAGTACTTC. It translates to CASSLGTGSDNEQYF.

The chain carries TRBV4-1 and TRBJ2-7, with a possible D match to TRBD2 (6 bases). Germline V CDR1 and CDR2: MGHRA, YSYEKL. The CDR3 loop spans 18 amino acids. V gave up 4 bases and J gave up 5 bases, with 27 bases separating them. CDR3 DNA: TGCGCCAGCAGCCTCGTGGGAGGACGGGGGACTCAGGGCCACGAGCAGTACTTC. This codes for CASSLVGGRGTQGHEQYF.

The genes are TRBV6-5 and TRBJ1-1; TRBD1 agrees at 10 bases. V trimming: 11 bases; J trimming: 2 bases; junction bases outside the gene matches: 5. Looked up from germline, CDR1 is MNHEY and CDR2 is SVGAGI. CDR3 size: 13 residues. The CDR3 DNA follows: TGTGCCGCGGGGACAGGGGTAAACACTGAAGCTTTCTTT. Translating gives CAAGTGVNTEAFF.

The chain links TRBV2 to TRBJ2-1; 9 nucleotides line up with TRBD2. This CDR3 contains 17 residues. Per the germline V gene, CDR1 is SNHLY and CDR2 is FYNNEI. With V trimmed by 5 bases and J by 7 bases, 15 bases remained unmatched. CDR3 nucleotides: TGTGCCAGCAGTATAGCTAGCGGGACTACTACTAATAATGAGCAGTTCTTC. It is translated as CASSIASGTTTNNEQFF.

The V gene is TRBV7-6, the J gene TRBJ2-1, with TRBD2 matching 9 bases. Trimming at V came to 2 bases and at J to 5 bases, leaving 19 bases not matched to a gene. The germline V gene encodes CDR1 SGHVS and CDR2 FNYEAQ. The CDR3 is 20 residues long. The CDR3 is CASSLKDALAGPRLDNEQFF. The DNA of the CDR3 is TGTGCCAGCAGCTTAAAGGACGCCCTAGCGGGGCCTCGCCTCGACAATGAGCAGTTCTTC.

The genes are TRBV11-3 and TRBJ2-3; 7 bases fit TRBD2. The ends lost 4 bases at V and 2 bases at J; junction bases unmatched: 6. CDR1 SGHNT and CDR2 YENEEA come from the germline V gene. CDR3 length equals 15 residues. CDR3 sequence (DNA): TGTGCCAGCAGCTCCGGCGGGACTAACACAGATACGCAGTATTTT. Translation: CASSSGGTNTDTQYF.

V and J are TRBV28 and TRBJ1-5, with TRBD1 matching over 7 bases. The V gene's germline CDR1 is MDHEN and CDR2 SYDVKM. Trimming at V came to 6 bases and at J to 4 bases, leaving 6 bases not matched to a gene. The CDR3 spans 14 residues. This CDR3 is CASRPGGRNQPQHF. The CDR3 DNA sequence: TGTGCCAGCAGGCCAGGGGGGAGAAATCAGCCCCAGCATTTT.

The V and J genes are TRBV9 and TRBJ1-4, with D tentatively TRBD1 (6 bases). The germline V gene has CDR1 SGDLS and CDR2 YYNGEE. The CDR3 runs 16 residues. V was shortened by 5 bases and J by 4 bases, with 18 bases between the two germline ends. The CDR3 protein is CASSPGEQLVNEKLFF. The CDR3 DNA reads TGTGCCAGCAGTCCAGGGGAACAGCTTGTTAATGAAAAACTGTTTTTT.

This clone occurred a few times. The chain couples TRBV7-2 to TRBJ2-3; 11 bases match TRBD2. CDR1 and CDR2 from the germline V gene are SGHTA and FQGNSA. The junction had 10 bases not matched to a gene; V was cut back by 6 bases and J by 2 bases. The CDR3 has 17 residues. The CDR3 bases are TGTGCCAGCAGGGGACTAGCGGCCTTCATTTCCACAGATACGCAGTATTTT. Protein product: CASRGLAAFISTDTQYF.

J is TRBJ2-7 and V is TRBV4-2; the D is unclear. Germline CDR1 and CDR2: LGHNA and YNFKEQ. The CDR3 is 16 residues long. V gave up 0 bases and J gave up 2 bases, with 14 bases separating them. CDR3 DNA sequence: TGTGCCAGCAGCCAAGATTTACGATCCGCTACCTACGAGCAGTACTTC. It specifies CASSQDLRSATYEQYF.

The chain carries TRBV6-6 and TRBJ2-7, with a possible D match to TRBD2 (6 bases). CDR1 and CDR2 from the germline V gene are MNHNY and SVGAGI (reference sequence). Trimming pared 2 bases from V and 0 bases from J, leaving 11 bases between. CDR3 size: 15 residues. Here the CDR3 reads CASSYRGRSSYEQYF. CDR3 in DNA: TGTGCCAGCAGTTACCGAGGGAGGAGCTCCTACGAGCAGTACTTC.